Presented here are 28 T cell receptor beta chains from one specimen sequenced in a study of blood T cell repertoires in COVID-19. Repertoires were generated with immunoSEQ multiplex PCR, while TCRdb's copy carries only in-frame clones and drops some. In the table there are roughly 100,000 clones, around 90% of which are singletons. Source material: peripheral blood. Source of these receptors: a woman between 45 and 60 years old with COVID-19, enrolled during active disease.

This clone was seen only once. This sequence joins TRBV6-5 and TRBJ2-3; 7 nucleotides match TRBD2. Trimming took 10 bases from V and 1 from J; bases not matched to a gene: 5. CDR1 and CDR2 (germline): MNHEY, SVGAGI. The CDR3 length is 13 residues. The CDR3 here is CATPRGGTDTQYF. The CDR3 nucleotides are TGTGCCACACCTCGGGGGGGCACAGATACGCAGTATTTT.

The chain employs TRBV10-1 and TRBJ2-4, with D possibly TRBD1 on 5 matching bases. Trimming took off 10 bases at V and 1 base at J, with 20 bases between the two ends. This CDR3 region has 16 residues. CDR1 is WNHNN, CDR2 SYGVQD, per germline (reference sequence). CDR3 amino acids: CATDCQGPVAKNIQYF. The CDR3 DNA reads TGCGCCACCGATTGTCAGGGCCCCGTGGCCAAAAACATTCAGTACTTC.

This rearrangement joins TRBV5-8 to TRBJ2-1; 11 positions agree with TRBD1. The CDR3 runs 14 residues. V lost 4 bases to trimming and J lost 8 bases; unmatched junction nucleotides: 5. CDR1 and CDR2 from the germline V gene are SGHTS and YDEGEE. CDR3 region: CASSHGQGAHEQFF. CDR3 in DNA: TGTGCCAGCAGCCACGGACAGGGGGCCCATGAGCAGTTCTTC.

This clone was recorded a few times. The CDR3 protein is CASSQRSRKRPGNTIYF. For the CDR3, the DNA is TGCGCCAGCAGCCAACGATCGCGGAAACGCCCTGGAAACACCATATATTTT. The genes are TRBV4-1 and TRBJ1-3; D gene ambiguous. With 2 bases removed from V and 2 bases from J, the gap between germline ends came to 16 bases. Germline V gene sequence: CDR1 MGHRA, CDR2 YSYEKL. This CDR3 is built from 17 residues.

The chain links TRBV7-2 to TRBJ2-1; 11 bases are shared with TRBD1. Germline values: CDR1 SGHTA, CDR2 FQGNSA. The CDR3 totals 14 residues. V lost 5 bases and J lost 8; bases outside the gene matches: 5. CDR3 sequence: CASSPDRGPHEQFF. DNA of the CDR3: TGTGCCAGCAGCCCGGACAGGGGGCCGCATGAGCAGTTCTTC. Full variable domain (outside the CDR3, taken from reference TRBV7-2 and TRBJ2-1): GAGVSQSPSNKVTEKGKDVELRCDPISGHTALYWYRQSLGQGLEFLIYFQGNSAPDKSGLPSDRFSAERTGGSVSTLTIQRTQQEDSAVYLCASSPDRGPHEQFFGPGTRLTVL.

The chain is built from TRBV28 and TRBJ1-1; D is uncertain. The germline V and J ends were trimmed by 5 bases and 3 bases, with 7 bases remaining between them. Germline loops: CDR1 MDHEN, CDR2 SYDVKM. This CDR3 has 12 amino acids. CDR3 coding DNA: TGTGCCAGCAGTCCCAGATACACTGAAGCTTTCTTT. Residues: CASSPRYTEAFF. Full variable domain (rest looked up from reference TRBV28 and TRBJ1-1): DVKVTQSSRYLVKRTGEKVFLECVQDMDHENMFWYRQDPGLGLRLIYFSYDVKMKEKGDIPEGYSVSREKKERFSLILESASTNQTSMYLCASSPRYTEAFFGQGTRLTVV.

This clone was picked up one time. The chain recombines TRBV30 with TRBJ2-2; TRBD1 agrees at 8 bases. Germline CDR1 is GTSNPN and CDR2 is SVGIG (reference sequence). V dropped 1 base and J dropped 6; count of bases not matched to a gene: 1. This CDR3 has 13 amino acids. The CDR3 DNA reads as TGTGCCTGGAGTGCGGACAGGGCCGGGGAGCTGTTTTTT. This encodes CAWSADRAGELFF. The full variable domain, with the rest looked up from reference TRBV30 and TRBJ2-2, is SQTIHQWPATLVQPVGSPLSLECTVEGTSNPNLYWYRQAAGRGLQLLFYSVGIGQISSEVPQNLSASRPQDRQFILSSKKLLLSDSGFYLCAWSADRAGELFFGEGSRLTVL.

The chain employs TRBV7-2 and TRBJ2-5, with TRBD2 matching 9 bases. This CDR3 is 16 amino acids long. Losses at the gene ends were 3 bases for V and 5 bases for J; bases not matched to a gene: 10. Germline-derived CDR1 and CDR2 are SGHTA and FQGNSA. CDR3 sequence reads: CASSFQRGAPGETQYF. The CDR3 DNA is TGTGCCAGCAGCTTTCAGCGGGGGGCCCCCGGGGAGACCCAGTACTTC. Drawing the rest from reference TRBV7-2 and TRBJ2-5, the complete variable domain is GAGVSQSPSNKVTEKGKDVELRCDPISGHTALYWYRQSLGQGLEFLIYFQGNSAPDKSGLPSDRFSAERTGGSVSTLTIQRTQQEDSAVYLCASSFQRGAPGETQYFGPGTRLLVL.

The chain recombines TRBV5-1 with TRBJ1-2, with TRBD1 identical over 9 bases. Germline V gives CDR1 SGHRS, CDR2 YFSETQ. CDR3 length: 16 residues. The V segment lost 4 bases and the J segment 3 bases; nucleotides outside the gene matches: 10. The CDR3 loop reads CASSVGTGPPYYGYTF. The CDR3 DNA sequence: TGCGCCAGCAGCGTCGGGACAGGGCCCCCTTACTATGGCTACACCTTC.

The chain links TRBV6-2 or TRBV6-3 to TRBJ2-7, with TRBD1 matching 7 bases. This CDR3 region has 15 residues. Germline V CDR1 and CDR2: MNHEY, SVGEGT. The trim removed 5 bases at V and 2 bases at J, leaving 9 bases unmatched. CDR3 region: CASSIADRTAYEQYF. The CDR3 DNA sequence: TGTGCCAGCAGTATCGCGGACAGGACCGCCTACGAGCAGTACTTC.

CDR3 DNA: TGCGCCAGCAGCCTAGGACTAGCGGGTGGCACCGGGGAGCTGTTTTTT. It translates to CASSLGLAGGTGELFF. The chain uses TRBV4-3 and TRBJ2-2; 11 bases agree with TRBD2. The trim removed 4 bases at V and 4 bases at J, leaving 5 bases unmatched. Germline V lookup: CDR1 LGHNA, CDR2 YSLEER. The CDR3 is made up of 16 amino acids.

The chain carries TRBV20-1 and TRBJ1-2; D gene ambiguous. CDR3 length: 10 residues. The V end lost 6 bases, the J end lost 7 bases, and 9 bases lay between the germline ends. CDR1 and CDR2 (germline): DFQATT, SNEGSKA (reference sequence). The CDR3 protein is CSAQVLGYTF. For the CDR3, the DNA is TGCAGTGCCCAGGTCCTTGGCTACACCTTC.

This chain links TRBV30 with TRBJ1-5; D might be TRBD1 (5 bases). The CDR3 extends over 15 amino acids. Trimming cost V 0 bases and J 6 bases, with 15 bases left between them. Looked up from germline, CDR1 is GTSNPN and CDR2 is SVGIG (reference sequence). DNA of the CDR3: TGTGCCTGGAGTGTATACACCGGAGGGGTTCAGCCCCAGCATTTT. Amino acid sequence: CAWSVYTGGVQPQHF.

The rearrangement links TRBV4-1 to TRBJ1-4; D call uncertain. CDR3 length: 15 residues. V shed 1 base and J shed 7 bases, with 13 bases lying between them. Germline CDR1 MGHRA, CDR2 YSYEKL. The CDR3, as DNA: TGCGCCAGCAGCCAAGGGTGGGAGGTGGGTGAAAAACTGTTTTTT. Its protein is CASSQGWEVGEKLFF.

The rearrangement joins TRBV5-4 to TRBJ2-5; D might be TRBD2 (5 bases). CDR1 and CDR2 (germline): SGHNT, YYREEE (reference sequence). The CDR3 length is 13 residues. Trimming removed 2 bases from V and 5 bases from J, with 10 bases in between. The CDR3 spells CASSFEGVETQYF. DNA for the CDR3: TGTGCCAGCAGCTTTGAGGGCGTGGAGACCCAGTACTTC.

V usage is TRBV7-2 and J usage is TRBJ2-1; 16 bases are shared with TRBD2. The CDR3 is made up of 17 amino acids. V shed 1 base and J 5 bases; nucleotides not matched to a gene: 2. Germline V gives CDR1 SGHTA, CDR2 FQGNSA. Here the CDR3 DNA reads TGTGCCAGCAGCTTAGTCGGGACTAGCGGGGGGGACAATGAGCAGTTCTTC. It codes for CASSLVGTSGGDNEQFF.

This chain uses TRBV2 with TRBJ2-2; TRBD1 matches at 9 bases. CDR1 is SNHLY, CDR2 FYNNEI, per germline. This CDR3 has 16 amino acids. V lost 2 bases to trimming and J lost 4 bases; unmatched junction nucleotides: 5. CDR3 residues: CASSERGQGSTGELFF. CDR3 nucleotide sequence: TGTGCCAGCAGTGAAAGAGGACAGGGGAGCACCGGGGAGCTGTTTTTT.

The chain is built from TRBV12-5 and TRBJ2-3; TRBD1 agrees at 11 bases. The CDR3 extends over 17 amino acids. Germline V gene data show CDR1 as LGHNT and CDR2 as FRNRAP. The V and J ends lost 2 bases and 3 bases, in that order; junction bases with no gene match: 7. The CDR3 DNA sequence: TGTGCTAGTGGTTTGTCCGGACAGGGGGCTTTGACAGATACGCAGTATTTT. Translation: CASGLSGQGALTDTQYF. Drawing the rest from reference TRBV12-5 and TRBJ2-3, the complete variable domain is DARVTQTPRHKVTEMGQEVTMRCQPILGHNTVFWYRQTMMQGLELLAYFRNRAPLDDSGMPKDRFSAEMPDATLATLKIQPSEPRDSAVYFCASGLSGQGALTDTQYFGPGTRLTVL.

The chain couples TRBV5-1 to TRBJ1-3, with unresolved D. Trimming left V 0 bases short and J 0 bases short, with 10 bases between. The CDR3 loop spans 16 amino acids. The germline V gene has CDR1 SGHRS and CDR2 YFSETQ. This CDR3 is CASSLVPGASGNTIYF. The CDR3, as DNA: TGCGCCAGCAGCTTGGTGCCGGGAGCCTCTGGAAACACCATATATTTT.

The chain carries TRBV6-5 and TRBJ2-1; the match to TRBD1 covers 8 bases. In germline, CDR1 is MNHEY, CDR2 SVGAGI. V lost 6 bases and J lost 6; bases outside the gene matches: 7. The CDR3 runs 14 residues. In DNA, the CDR3 is TGTGCCAGCAGGGACAGGGTGGGGTTCAATGAGCAGTTCTTC. Translated, it gives CASRDRVGFNEQFF.

The chain combines TRBV3-1 (or the pseudogene TRBV3-2) with TRBJ1-1, with D uncertain. The germline CDR1 and CDR2 sequences are LGHDT and YNNKEL (reference sequence). CDR3 size: 14 residues. Trimming took off 3 bases at V and 4 bases at J, with 12 bases between the two ends. The CDR3 DNA reads as TGTGCCAGCAGCCAGCTGGGCTCGGCCACTGAAGCTTTCTTT. Encoded protein: CASSQLGSATEAFF.

The rearrangement uses TRBV30 and TRBJ1-6; unclear D gene. Germline CDR1 GTSNPN, CDR2 SVGIG (reference sequence). The CDR3 extends over 14 amino acids. Trimming left V 3 bases short and J 5 bases short, with 11 bases between. The CDR3 nucleotides are TGTGCCTGGAGGGGCCCGTTGGATAATTCACCCCTCCACTTT. As protein: CAWRGPLDNSPLHF.

The V gene is TRBV5-5, the J gene TRBJ2-7; D possibly corresponds to TRBD1 (6 bases). The V end was cut by 9 bases, the J end by 5 bases, with 21 bases between. Germline V gene lookup returns CDR1 SGHKS and CDR2 YYEKEE (reference sequence). The CDR3 spans 14 residues. The CDR3 DNA follows: TGTGCCACTTCCCTCGCTAACAGGGACGACGAGCAGTACTTC. It encodes CATSLANRDDEQYF.

The chain is built from TRBV15 and TRBJ1-1, with D unresolved. Germline lookup yields CDR1 LNHNV and CDR2 YYDKDF (reference sequence). Trimming removed 6 bases from V and 3 bases from J, with 14 bases in between. The CDR3 covers 14 residues. The CDR3: CATSEHRRDTEAFF. The CDR3 bases are TGTGCCACCAGTGAACACCGTCGGGACACTGAAGCTTTCTTT.

J is TRBJ1-4 and V is TRBV4-1, with D maybe TRBD1 (6 bases). Looked up from germline, CDR1 is MGHRA and CDR2 is YSYEKL. CDR3 length equals 15 residues. Trimming stripped 1 base from V and 5 bases from J, with 11 bases between. For the CDR3, the DNA is TGCGCCAGCAGCCAAGTACAGGGTATAAATGAAAAACTGTTTTTT. It translates to CASSQVQGINEKLFF.

The CDR3 DNA is TGTGCCAGCTCACCCCAGCCCTTGAGGGCGGGGGGTTCGACTAATGAAAAACTGTTTTTT. Translating gives CASSPQPLRAGGSTNEKLFF. The chain employs TRBV18 and TRBJ1-4; D might be TRBD1 (5 bases). Germline CDR1 and CDR2: KGHSH and LQKENI. Trimming shortened V by 3 bases and J by 2 bases, and 25 bases separated the two germline ends. The length of the CDR3 is 20 residues.

This clone appeared a few times. V gene TRBV5-6 combines with J gene TRBJ2-3; TRBD1 agrees at 7 bases. Germline lookup yields CDR1 SGHDT and CDR2 YYEEEE. Trimming removed 4 bases from V and 5 bases from J; junction bases left unmatched: 13. CDR3 size: 16 residues. The CDR3 loop is CASSDWDRAEGDTQYF. In nucleotides, the CDR3 is TGTGCCAGCAGCGACTGGGACAGAGCGGAAGGAGATACGCAGTATTTT.

V gene TRBV7-6 combines with J gene TRBJ1-4; TRBD1 matches 7 bases. The CDR3 has 17 residues. The germline gives CDR1 SGHVS, CDR2 FNYEAQ. Germline trimming cut 0 bases from V and 3 bases from J; bases unmatched to any gene: 7. The chain's CDR3 is CASSLAGRGRSNEKLFF. The CDR3 DNA follows: TGTGCCAGCAGCTTAGCCGGTAGGGGGCGGTCTAATGAAAAACTGTTTTTT.